This T cell receptor (beta chain) was captured by sequencing in a study of identical twins. TCRdb used MiXCR to reprocess the 5' RACE reads, holding one entry per CDR3 protein. The top ten hold about 12% of the sample, which has about 790,000 distinct CDR3 sequences, roughly 18% seen once. Trimming shortened V by 7 bases and J by 4 bases, and 13 bases separated the two germline ends. Germline CDR1 is MNHNS and CDR2 is SASEGT. The CDR3 extends over 13 amino acids. The same specimen was also included in a second study, on T cells expressing NK-cell markers. That work contributes: The sequencing cohort of eight donors included seven HCMV-seropositive individuals and one seronegative individual. Roughly 6 donors showed dominant NKG2C+ clonotypes comprising about 1.0-7.0% of their CD8+ T cells. Expanded clones of NKG2C+ T cells had an unclear HCMV specificity.

This chain joins TRBV6-1 and TRBJ2-5; the D gene is possibly TRBD1 (6 bases). The TCR comes from a woman aged 18-29 years in good health. Sequencing was performed on PBMCs. CDR3 coding DNA: TGTGCCAGCAAGGTGACAGGCTCAGAGACCCAGTACTTC. It specifies CASKVTGSETQYF.